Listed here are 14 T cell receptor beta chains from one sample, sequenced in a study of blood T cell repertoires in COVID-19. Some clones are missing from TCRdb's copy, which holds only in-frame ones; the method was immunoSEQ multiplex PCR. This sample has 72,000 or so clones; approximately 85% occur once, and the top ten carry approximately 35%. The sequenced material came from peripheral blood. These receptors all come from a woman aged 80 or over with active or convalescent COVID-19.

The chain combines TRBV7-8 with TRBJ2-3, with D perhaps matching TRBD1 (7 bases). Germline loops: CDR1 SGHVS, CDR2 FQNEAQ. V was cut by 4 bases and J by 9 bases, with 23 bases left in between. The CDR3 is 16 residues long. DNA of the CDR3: TGTGCCAGCAGCTCAGGGGGGCGCGATACTGGAGCGACGCAGTATTTT. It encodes CASSSGGRDTGATQYF.

In DNA, the CDR3 is TGCAGCGTTGCAGACGTCTCTGGGGCCAACGTCCTGACTTTC. It encodes CSVADVSGANVLTF. The chain couples TRBV29-1 to TRBJ2-6; no reliable D call. V lost 4 bases, J lost 0 bases, and 7 bases lay in between. This CDR3 contains 14 residues. Germline loops: CDR1 SQVTM, CDR2 ANQGSEA. The complete variable domain, with remaining parts taken from reference TRBV29-1 and TRBJ2-6, reads SAVISQKPSRDICQRGTSLTIQCQVDSQVTMMFWYRQQPGQSLTLIATANQGSEATYESGFVIDKFPISRPNLTFSTLTVSNMSPEDSSIYLCSVADVSGANVLTFGAGSRLTVL.

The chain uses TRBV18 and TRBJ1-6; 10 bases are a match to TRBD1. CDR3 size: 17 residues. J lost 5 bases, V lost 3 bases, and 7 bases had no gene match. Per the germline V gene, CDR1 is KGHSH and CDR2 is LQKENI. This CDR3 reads CASSPTGGSYDNSPLHF. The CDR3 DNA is TGTGCCAGCTCACCGACAGGGGGCTCATACGATAATTCACCCCTCCACTTT.

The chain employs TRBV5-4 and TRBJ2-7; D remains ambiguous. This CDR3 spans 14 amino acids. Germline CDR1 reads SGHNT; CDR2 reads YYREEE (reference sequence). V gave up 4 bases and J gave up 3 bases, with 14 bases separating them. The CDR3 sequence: CASSLTGSDYEQYF. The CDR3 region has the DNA TGTGCCAGCAGCCTGACTGGTAGTGACTACGAGCAGTACTTC.

CDR3 nucleotides: TGTGCCAGCAGTGTGGCAGGGGGCTATGAGCAGTTCTTC. It specifies CASSVAGGYEQFF. The J gene is TRBJ2-1, the V gene TRBV6-4; 8 bases agree with TRBD1. J gave up 8 bases and V 4 bases, and 4 bases lay outside the gene matches. Germline CDR1 and CDR2: MRHNA and SNTAGT. CDR3 length equals 13 residues.

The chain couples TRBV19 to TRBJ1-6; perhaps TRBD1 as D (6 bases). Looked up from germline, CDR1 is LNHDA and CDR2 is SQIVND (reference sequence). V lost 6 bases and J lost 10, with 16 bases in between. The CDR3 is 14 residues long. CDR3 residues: CASSQTGGDSPLHF. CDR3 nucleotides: TGTGCCAGTAGCCAGACAGGTGGGGACTCACCCCTCCACTTT.

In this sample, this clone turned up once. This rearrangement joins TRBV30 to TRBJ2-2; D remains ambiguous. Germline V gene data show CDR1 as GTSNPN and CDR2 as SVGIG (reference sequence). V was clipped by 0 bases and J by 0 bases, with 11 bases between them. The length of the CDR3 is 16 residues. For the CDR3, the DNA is TGTGCCTGGAGTGTCGACCCACTACCGAACACCGGGGAGCTGTTTTTT. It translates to CAWSVDPLPNTGELFF.

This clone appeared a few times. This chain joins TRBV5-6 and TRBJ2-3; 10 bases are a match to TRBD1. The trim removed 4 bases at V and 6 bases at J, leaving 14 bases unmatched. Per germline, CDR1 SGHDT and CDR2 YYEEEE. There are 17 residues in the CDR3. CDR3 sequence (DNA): TGTGCCAGCAGCGCGCGGGTCGGGACAGGGGCCCGTGATACGCAGTATTTT. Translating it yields CASSARVGTGARDTQYF.

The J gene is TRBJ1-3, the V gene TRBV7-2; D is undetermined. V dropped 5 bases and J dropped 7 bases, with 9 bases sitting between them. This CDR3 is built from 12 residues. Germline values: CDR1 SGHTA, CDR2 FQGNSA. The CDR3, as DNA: TGTGCCAGCAGCCCTGCGATGAACACCATATATTTT. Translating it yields CASSPAMNTIYF.

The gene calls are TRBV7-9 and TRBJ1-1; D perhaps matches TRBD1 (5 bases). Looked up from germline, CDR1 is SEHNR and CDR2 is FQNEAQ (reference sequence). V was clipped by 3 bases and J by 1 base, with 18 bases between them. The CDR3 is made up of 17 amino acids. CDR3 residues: CASSFTLRQPSNTEAFF. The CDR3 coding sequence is TGTGCCAGCAGCTTCACCCTAAGACAGCCTTCGAACACTGAAGCTTTCTTT.

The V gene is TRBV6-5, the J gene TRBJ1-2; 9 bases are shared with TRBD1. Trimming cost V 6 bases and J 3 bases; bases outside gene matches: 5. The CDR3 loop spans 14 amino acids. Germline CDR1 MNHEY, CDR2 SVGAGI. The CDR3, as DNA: TGTGCCAGCAGGAAGGACAGGGGAGACTATGGCTACACCTTC. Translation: CASRKDRGDYGYTF.

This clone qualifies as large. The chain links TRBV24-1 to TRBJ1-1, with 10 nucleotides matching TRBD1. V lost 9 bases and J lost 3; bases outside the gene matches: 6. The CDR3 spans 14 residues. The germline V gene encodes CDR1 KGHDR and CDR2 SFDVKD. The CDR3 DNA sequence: TGTGCCACCCAATCCGGGACAGGGGACACTGAAGCTTTCTTT. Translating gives CATQSGTGDTEAFF.

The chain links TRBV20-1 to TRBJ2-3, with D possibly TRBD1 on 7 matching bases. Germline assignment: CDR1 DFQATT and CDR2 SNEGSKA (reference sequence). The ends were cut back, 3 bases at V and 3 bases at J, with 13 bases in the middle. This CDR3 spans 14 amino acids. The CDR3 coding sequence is TGCAGTGCTAGTAGACAGGGAGGAACAGATACGCAGTATTTT. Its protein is CSASRQGGTDTQYF.

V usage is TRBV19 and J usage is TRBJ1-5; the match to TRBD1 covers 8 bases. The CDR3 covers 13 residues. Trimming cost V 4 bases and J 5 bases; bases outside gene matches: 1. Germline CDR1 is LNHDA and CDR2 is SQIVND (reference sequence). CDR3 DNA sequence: TGTGCCAGTAGTACGGACAGGGATCAGCCCCAGCATTTT. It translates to CASSTDRDQPQHF.